This TCR beta chain was retrieved from a study of beta chain features in type 1 diabetes. General study results and limits: A moderate, significant TCRB CDR3 shortening appeared in type 1 diabetes across four CD4+ subsets. The cDNA sequencing approach could over-represent high-TCR-expressing cells.

Concerning this clone itself: What it binds is not known.

The CDR3 runs to 15 residues. Germline V gene lookup returns CDR1 SGHTA and CDR2 FQGNSA. V dropped 5 bases and J dropped 6 bases, with 19 bases sitting between them. Every isolated RNA sample was fully reverse transcribed, so sequencing captured expressed TCRB transcripts. Assay used: immunoSEQ multiplex PCR; TCRdb lists only in-frame clones, some missing. Of approximately 160,000 clones in the sample, almost 65% were seen once. The rearrangement uses TRBV7-2 and TRBJ2-5; TRBD2 might be the D (6 bases). The material sequenced was naive CD4+ T cells from blood. The clonotype comes from a man aged 25 to 45 with type 1 diabetes. CDR3 DNA: TGTGCCAGCAGCCGAAGTAGCGGAGAAGGAAAGACCCAGTACTTC. Its protein is CASSRSSGEGKTQYF.